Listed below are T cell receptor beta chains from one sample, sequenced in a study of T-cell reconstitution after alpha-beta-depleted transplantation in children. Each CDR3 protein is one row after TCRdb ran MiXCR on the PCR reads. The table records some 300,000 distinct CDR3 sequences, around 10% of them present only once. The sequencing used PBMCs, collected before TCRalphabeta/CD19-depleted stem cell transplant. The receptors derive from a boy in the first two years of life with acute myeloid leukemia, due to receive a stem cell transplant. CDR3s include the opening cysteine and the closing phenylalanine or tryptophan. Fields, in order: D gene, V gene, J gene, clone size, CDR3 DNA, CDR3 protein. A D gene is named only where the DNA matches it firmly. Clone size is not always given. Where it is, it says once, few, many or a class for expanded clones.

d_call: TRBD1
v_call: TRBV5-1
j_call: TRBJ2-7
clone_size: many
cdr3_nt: TGCGCCAGCAGCTTGCCCCCCGGGACAGGGTACATCGGCTACGAGCAGTACTTC
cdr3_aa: CASSLPPGTGYIGYEQYF

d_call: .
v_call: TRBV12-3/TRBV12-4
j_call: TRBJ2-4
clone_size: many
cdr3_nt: TGTGCCAGCAGTCGGGGAACGACAGTCAACATTCAGTACTTC
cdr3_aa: CASSRGTTVNIQYF

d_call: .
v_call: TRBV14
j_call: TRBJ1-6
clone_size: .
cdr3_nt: TGTGCCAGCAGCTCTCTCTCAGGGGCTTCACCCCTCCACTTT
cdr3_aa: CASSSLSGASPLHF

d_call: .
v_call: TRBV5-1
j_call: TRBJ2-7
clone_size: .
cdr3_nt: TGCGCCAGCAGCTTAAGCCTAGACGACGAGGTCGAGCAGTACTTC
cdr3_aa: CASSLSLDDEVEQYF

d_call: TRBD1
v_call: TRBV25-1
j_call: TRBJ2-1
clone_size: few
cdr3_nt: TGTGCCAGCAGTGAATGGGACAGGGGGCGGGATGAGCAGTTCTTC
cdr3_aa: CASSEWDRGRDEQFF

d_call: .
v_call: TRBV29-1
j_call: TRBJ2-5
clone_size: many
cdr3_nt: TGCAGCGTTTTAACTGAGACCCAGTACTTC
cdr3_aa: CSVLTETQYF

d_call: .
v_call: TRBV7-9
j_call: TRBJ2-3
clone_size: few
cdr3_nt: TGTGCCAGCCGACCCAGGGCCTCCTGGGGCACAGATACGCAGTATTTT
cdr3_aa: CASRPRASWGTDTQYF

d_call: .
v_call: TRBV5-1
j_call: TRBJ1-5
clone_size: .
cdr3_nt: TGCGCCAGCAGGCGAGGGAGCAATCAGCCCCAGCATTTT
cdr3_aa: CASRRGSNQPQHF

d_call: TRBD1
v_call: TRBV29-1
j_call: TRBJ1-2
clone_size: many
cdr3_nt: TGCAGCGTTGAGGGACAGGGAGTTAAGGGCTACACCTTC
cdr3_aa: CSVEGQGVKGYTF

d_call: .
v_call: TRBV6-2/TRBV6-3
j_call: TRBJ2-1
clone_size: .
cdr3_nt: TGTGCCAGCACCCCGGGCCCGTACAATGAGCAGTTCTTC
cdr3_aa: CASTPGPYNEQFF

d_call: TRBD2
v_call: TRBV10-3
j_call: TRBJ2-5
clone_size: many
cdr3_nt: TGTGCCATCAGTGAGTCGGTAGCGGGCCAAGAGACCCAGTACTTC
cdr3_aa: CAISESVAGQETQYF

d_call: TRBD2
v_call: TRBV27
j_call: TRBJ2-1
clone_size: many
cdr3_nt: TGTGCCAGCAGTTTGCTTAGCGGGAGGGCCAACAATGAGCAGTTCTTC
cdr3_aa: CASSLLSGRANNEQFF

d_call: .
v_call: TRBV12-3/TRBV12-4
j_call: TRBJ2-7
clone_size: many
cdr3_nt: TGTGCCAGCAGTCCAGGGGTGACTAGCCGGTACGAGCAGTACTTC
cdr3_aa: CASSPGVTSRYEQYF

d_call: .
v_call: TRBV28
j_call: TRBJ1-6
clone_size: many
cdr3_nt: TGTGCCAGCAGTTGGTCAGGGGAGCATAATTCACCCCTCCACTTT
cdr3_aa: CASSWSGEHNSPLHF

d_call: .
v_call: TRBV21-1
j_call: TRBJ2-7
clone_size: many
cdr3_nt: TGTGCCAGCAGCTTAGGGTGGCTTGGAGGGTACGAGCAGTACTTC
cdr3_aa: CASSLGWLGGYEQYF

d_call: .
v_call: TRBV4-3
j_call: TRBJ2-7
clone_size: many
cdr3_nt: TGCGCCAGCAGCCCGGGGGTCGGAGCCTCCTACGAGCAGTACTTC
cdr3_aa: CASSPGVGASYEQYF

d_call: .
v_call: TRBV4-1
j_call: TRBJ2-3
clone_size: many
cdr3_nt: TGCGCCAGCAGCCTCCCACAGGGTCGGGCAGATACGCAGTATTTT
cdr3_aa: CASSLPQGRADTQYF

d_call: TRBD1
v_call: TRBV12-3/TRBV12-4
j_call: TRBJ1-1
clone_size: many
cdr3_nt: TGTGCCAGCAGTTTGATCAGGGGGCGCATTAACACTGAAGCTTTCTTT
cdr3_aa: CASSLIRGRINTEAFF

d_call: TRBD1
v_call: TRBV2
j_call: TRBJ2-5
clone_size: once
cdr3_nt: TGTGCCAGCTTACGAACAGGGGGGAGTACCCAGTACTTC
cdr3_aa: CASLRTGGSTQYF

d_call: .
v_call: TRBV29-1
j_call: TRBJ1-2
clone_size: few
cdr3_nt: TGCAGCACCCCGGTGGAGGTGCCAGGAGGGATCTATGGCTACACCTTC
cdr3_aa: CSTPVEVPGGIYGYTF

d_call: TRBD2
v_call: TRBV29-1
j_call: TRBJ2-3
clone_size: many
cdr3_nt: TGCAGCGTTGAAGATCCTTCCACTTCTAGCGGGATCACAGATACGCAGTATTTT
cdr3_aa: CSVEDPSTSSGITDTQYF

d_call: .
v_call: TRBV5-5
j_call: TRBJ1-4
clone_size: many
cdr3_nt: TGTGCCAGCAGCCGGACGGTTGAAAAACTGTTTTTT
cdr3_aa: CASSRTVEKLFF

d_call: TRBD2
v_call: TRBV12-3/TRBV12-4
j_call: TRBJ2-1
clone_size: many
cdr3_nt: TGTGCCAGCAGTCGGGGACTAGCCTTTGATGAGTTCTTC
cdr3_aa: CASSRGLAFDEFF

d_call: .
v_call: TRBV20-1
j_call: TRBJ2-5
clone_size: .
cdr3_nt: TGCAGTGCTAGAGATCCGGTCTCTCTAGAGACCCAGTACTTC
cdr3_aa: CSARDPVSLETQYF

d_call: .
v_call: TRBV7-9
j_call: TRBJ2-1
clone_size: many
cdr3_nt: TGTGCCAGCAGCTTATCCCAGGGCTCCTACAATGAGCAGTTCTTC
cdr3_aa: CASSLSQGSYNEQFF

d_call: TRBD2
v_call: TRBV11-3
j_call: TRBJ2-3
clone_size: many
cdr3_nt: TGTGCCAGCAGCTTAGGACTAGCCTTCACAGATACGCAGTATTTT
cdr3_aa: CASSLGLAFTDTQYF

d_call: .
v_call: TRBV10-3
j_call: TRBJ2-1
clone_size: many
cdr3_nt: TGTGCCATCAGTGAGTCCCTTTTAAGCGGAGGGGGCAATGAGCAGTTCTTC
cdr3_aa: CAISESLLSGGGNEQFF

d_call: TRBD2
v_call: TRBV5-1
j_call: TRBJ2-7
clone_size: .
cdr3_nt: TGCGCCAGCAGCTTGGACGGGACTAGCCTGGTTCCTTTTGAGGACGAGCAGTACTTC
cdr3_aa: CASSLDGTSLVPFEDEQYF

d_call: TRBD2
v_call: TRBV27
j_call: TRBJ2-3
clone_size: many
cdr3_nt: TGTGCCAGCAGTTCCCCGGTAGCGGGGAGCGATACGCAGTATTTT
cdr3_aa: CASSSPVAGSDTQYF

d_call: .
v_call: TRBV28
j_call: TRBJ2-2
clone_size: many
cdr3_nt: TGTGCCAGCAGTGACTGGACAGGGAGGGACACCGGGGAGCTGTTTTTT
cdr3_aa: CASSDWTGRDTGELFF

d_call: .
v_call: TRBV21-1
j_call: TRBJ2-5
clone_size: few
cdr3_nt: TGTGCCAGCAGCAAAGTTCCCCCGCATTATTACAGGGAGGAAGAGACCCAGTACTTC
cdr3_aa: CASSKVPPHYYREEETQYF

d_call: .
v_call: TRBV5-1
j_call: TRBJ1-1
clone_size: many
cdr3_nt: TGCGCCAGCAGCTTCCCGGACAGCTTTGAAGCTTTCTTT
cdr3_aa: CASSFPDSFEAFF

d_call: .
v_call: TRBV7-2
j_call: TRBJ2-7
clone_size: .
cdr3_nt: TGTGCCAGCAGCTCCATATCCGAGCAGTACTTC
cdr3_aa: CASSSISEQYF

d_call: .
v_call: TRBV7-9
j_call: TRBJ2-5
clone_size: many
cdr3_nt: TGTGCCAGCAGCTTAGATCCGGGTGGAGAGACCCAGTACTTC
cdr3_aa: CASSLDPGGETQYF

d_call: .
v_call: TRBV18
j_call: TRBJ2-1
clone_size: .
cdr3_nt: TGTGCCAGCTCACCACCCTCGCTCTCCTACAATGAGCAGTTCTTC
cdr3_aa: CASSPPSLSYNEQFF

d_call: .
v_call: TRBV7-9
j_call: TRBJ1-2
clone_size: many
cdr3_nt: TGTGCCAGCAGCCCCCAGATCGGTTTGGGGGGCTATGGCTACACCTTC
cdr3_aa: CASSPQIGLGGYGYTF

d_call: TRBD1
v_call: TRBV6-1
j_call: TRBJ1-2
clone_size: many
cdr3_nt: TGTGCCAGCAGCGCACAGGGGTACGCCTATGGCTACACCTTC
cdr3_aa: CASSAQGYAYGYTF

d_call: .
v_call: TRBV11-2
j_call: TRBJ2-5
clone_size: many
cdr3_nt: TGTGCCAGCAGCTTATTAGGGGGGGGAGGGAGGCCCCGCGGGAAAGAGACCCAGTACTTC
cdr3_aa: CASSLLGGGGRPRGKETQYF

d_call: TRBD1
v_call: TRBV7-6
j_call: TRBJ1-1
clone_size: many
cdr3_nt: TGTGCCAGCAGCGCCCTGACAGGGATGAACACTGAAGCTTTCTTT
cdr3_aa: CASSALTGMNTEAFF

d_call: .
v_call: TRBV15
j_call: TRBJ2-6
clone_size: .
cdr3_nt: TGTGCCACCAGCAGAGATCAGTGGGCCGGGAGAACTGGGGCCAACGTCCTGACTTTC
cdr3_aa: CATSRDQWAGRTGANVLTF

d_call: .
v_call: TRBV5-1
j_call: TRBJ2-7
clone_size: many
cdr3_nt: TGCGCCAGCAGACAAACCCCGCTTTACGAGCAGTACTTC
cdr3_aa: CASRQTPLYEQYF

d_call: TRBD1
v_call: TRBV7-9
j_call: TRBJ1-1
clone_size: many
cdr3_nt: TGTGCCAGCAGTCCCCGGGACAGGTTTTCGAACACTGAAGCTTTCTTT
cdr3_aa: CASSPRDRFSNTEAFF

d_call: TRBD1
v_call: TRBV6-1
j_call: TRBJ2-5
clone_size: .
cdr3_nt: TGTGCCAGCAGTCCGCCGACAGGGAAAGAGACCCAGTACTTC
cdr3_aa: CASSPPTGKETQYF

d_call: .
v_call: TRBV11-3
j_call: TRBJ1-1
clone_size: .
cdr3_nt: TGTGCCAGCAGCCTCCTCGGGGATAGCGTCTCTGAAGCTTTCTTT
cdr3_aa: CASSLLGDSVSEAFF